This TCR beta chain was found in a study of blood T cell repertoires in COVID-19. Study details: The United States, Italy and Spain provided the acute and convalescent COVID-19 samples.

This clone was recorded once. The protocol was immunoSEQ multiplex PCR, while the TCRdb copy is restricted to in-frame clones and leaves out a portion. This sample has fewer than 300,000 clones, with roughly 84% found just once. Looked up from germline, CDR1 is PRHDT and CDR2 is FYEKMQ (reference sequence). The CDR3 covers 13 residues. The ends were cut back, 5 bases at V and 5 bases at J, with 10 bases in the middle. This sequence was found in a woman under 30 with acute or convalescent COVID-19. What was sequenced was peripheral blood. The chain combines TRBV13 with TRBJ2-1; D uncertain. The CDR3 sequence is CASSPYNDNEQFF. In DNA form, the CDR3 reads TGTGCCAGCAGCCCGTACAACGACAATGAGCAGTTCTTC.